Sequencing of this T cell receptor (beta chain) was carried out in a study of OX40 agonist ivuxolimab in advanced cancers. In the study overall: As their treatment, patients were administered ivuxolimab, an agonistic anti-OX40 (CD134) antibody. Study results and caveats: Average numbers of expanded clones were greater in CD8+ T cells than in CD4+. Certain nonresponders additionally had low normalized T-cell clonal expansion.

With baseline, cycle 4 day 1, and cycle 7 day 1 as timepoints, blood was sampled. Clones were sequenced by immunoSEQ multiplex PCR, and TCRdb holds only the in-frame ones, with some missing. Of about 25,000 clones listed, 79% are singletons. The CDR3 extends over 15 amino acids. CDR1 and CDR2 from the germline V gene are SGHVS and FQNEAQ. V shed 3 bases and J shed 1 base, with 10 bases lying between them. On this clone: Its antigen is undetermined.

The sample was CD4+ or CD8+ T cells sorted from blood, taken in a trial of the OX40 agonist ivuxolimab. The sequence was obtained from an adult with an advanced solid tumor such as melanoma, head and neck, liver or kidney cancer. The chain carries TRBV7-8 and TRBJ1-5; D gene ambiguous. The CDR3 DNA follows: TGTGCCAGCAGCTTTACAGTTATAAGCAATCAGCCCCAGCATTTT. Translation: CASSFTVISNQPQHF.